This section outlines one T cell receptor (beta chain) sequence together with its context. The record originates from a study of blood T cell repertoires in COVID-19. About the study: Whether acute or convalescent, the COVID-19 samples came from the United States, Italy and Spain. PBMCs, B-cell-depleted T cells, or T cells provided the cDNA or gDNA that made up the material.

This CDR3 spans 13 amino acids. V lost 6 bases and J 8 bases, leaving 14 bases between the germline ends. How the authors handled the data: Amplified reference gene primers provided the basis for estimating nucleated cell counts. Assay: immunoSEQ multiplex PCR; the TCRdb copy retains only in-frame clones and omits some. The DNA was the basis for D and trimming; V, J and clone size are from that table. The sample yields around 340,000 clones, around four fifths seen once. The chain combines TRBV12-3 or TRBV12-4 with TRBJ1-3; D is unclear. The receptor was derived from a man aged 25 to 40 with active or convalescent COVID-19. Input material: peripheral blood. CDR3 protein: CASSLGQQYTIYF. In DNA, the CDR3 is TGTGCCAGCAGCCTAGGTCAACAATACACCATATATTTT.